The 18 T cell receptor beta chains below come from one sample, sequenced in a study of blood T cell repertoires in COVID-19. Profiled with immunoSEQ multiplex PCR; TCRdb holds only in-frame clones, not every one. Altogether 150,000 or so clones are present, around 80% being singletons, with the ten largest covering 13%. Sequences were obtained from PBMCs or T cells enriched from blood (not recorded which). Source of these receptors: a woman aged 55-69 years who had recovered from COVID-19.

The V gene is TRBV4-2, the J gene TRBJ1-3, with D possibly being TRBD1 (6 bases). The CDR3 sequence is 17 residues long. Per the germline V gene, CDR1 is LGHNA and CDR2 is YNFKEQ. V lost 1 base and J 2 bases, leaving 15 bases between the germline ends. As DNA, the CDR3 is TGTGCCAGCAGCCAAGTAATCACAGGGACGACTGGAAACACCATATATTTT. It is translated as CASSQVITGTTGNTIYF.

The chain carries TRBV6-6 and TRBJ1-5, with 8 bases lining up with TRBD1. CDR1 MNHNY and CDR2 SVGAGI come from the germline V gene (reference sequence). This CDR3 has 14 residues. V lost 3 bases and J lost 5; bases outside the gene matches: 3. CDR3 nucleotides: TGTGCCAGCAGTTATCTGACAGGGGATCAGCCCCAGCATTTT. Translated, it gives CASSYLTGDQPQHF.

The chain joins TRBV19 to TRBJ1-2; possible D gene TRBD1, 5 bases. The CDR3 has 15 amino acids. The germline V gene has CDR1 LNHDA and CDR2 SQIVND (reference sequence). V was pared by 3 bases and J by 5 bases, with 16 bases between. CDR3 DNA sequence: TGTGCCAGTAGTATTTCTCCGGGACTCTATTATGGCTACACCTTC. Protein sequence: CASSISPGLYYGYTF.

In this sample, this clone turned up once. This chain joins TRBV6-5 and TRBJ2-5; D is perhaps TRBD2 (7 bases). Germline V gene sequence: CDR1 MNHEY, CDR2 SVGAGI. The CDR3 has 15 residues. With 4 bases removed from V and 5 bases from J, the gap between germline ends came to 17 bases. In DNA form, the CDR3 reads TGTGCCAGCAGTTCCGGGGGGCGGCCAGCGGAGACCCAGTACTTC. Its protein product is CASSSGGRPAETQYF.

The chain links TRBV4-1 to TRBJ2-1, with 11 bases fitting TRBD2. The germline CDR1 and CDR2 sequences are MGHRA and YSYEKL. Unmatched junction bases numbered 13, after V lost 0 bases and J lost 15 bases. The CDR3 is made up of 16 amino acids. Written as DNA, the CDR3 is TGCGCCAGCAGCCAAGATTCCGGTAGCGGGGGGGCTTTTTGGTTCTTC. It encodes CASSQDSGSGGAFWFF.

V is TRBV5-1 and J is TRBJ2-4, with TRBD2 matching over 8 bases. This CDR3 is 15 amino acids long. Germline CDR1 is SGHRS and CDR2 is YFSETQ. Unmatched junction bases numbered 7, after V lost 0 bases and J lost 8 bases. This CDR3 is CASSLEGRGGDIQYF. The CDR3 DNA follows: TGCGCCAGCAGCTTGGAAGGACGGGGGGGCGACATTCAGTACTTC.

CDR3 loop: CASSPRVRRERMTDTQYF. CDR3 DNA: TGTGCCAGTAGCCCGAGGGTTCGGCGGGAGAGGATGACAGATACGCAGTATTTT. The V call is TRBV19, the J call TRBJ2-3; 7 nucleotides agree with TRBD2. CDR1 is LNHDA and CDR2 is SQIVND in the germline V gene (reference sequence). The V and J ends lost 6 bases and 3 bases, in that order; junction bases with no gene match: 18. The CDR3 length is 18 residues.

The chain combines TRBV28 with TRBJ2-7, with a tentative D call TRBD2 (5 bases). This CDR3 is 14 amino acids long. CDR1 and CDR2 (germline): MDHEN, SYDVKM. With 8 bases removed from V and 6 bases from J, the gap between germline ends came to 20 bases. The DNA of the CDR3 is TGTGCCAGCGAGTCTGGACGGGGTGAGGCCGAGCAGTACTTC. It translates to CASESGRGEAEQYF.

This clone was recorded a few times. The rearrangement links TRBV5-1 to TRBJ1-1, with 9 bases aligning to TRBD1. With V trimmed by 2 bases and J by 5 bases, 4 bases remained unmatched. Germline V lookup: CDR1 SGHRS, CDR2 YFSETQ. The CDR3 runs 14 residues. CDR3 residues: CASSFHRGRTEAFF. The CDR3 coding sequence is TGCGCCAGCAGCTTCCACAGGGGGCGAACTGAAGCTTTCTTT.

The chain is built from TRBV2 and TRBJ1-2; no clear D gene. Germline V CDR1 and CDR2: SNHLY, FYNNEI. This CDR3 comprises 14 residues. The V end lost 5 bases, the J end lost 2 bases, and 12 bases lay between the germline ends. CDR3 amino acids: CASSPLRLNYGYTF. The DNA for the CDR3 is TGTGCCAGCAGTCCGTTACGACTGAACTATGGCTACACCTTC. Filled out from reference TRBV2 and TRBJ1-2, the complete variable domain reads EPEVTQTPSHQVTQMGQEVILRCVPISNHLYFYWYRQILGQKVEFLVSFYNNEISEKSEIFDDQFSVERPDGSNFTLKIRSTKLEDSAMYFCASSPLRLNYGYTFGSGTRLTVV.

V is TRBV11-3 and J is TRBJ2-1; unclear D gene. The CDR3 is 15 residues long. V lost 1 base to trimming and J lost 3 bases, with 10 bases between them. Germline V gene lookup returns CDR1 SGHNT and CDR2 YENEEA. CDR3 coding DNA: TGTGCCAGCAGCTTAGCAGGCAGCAGCTACAATGAGCAGTTCTTC. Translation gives CASSLAGSSYNEQFF.

CDR3 in DNA: TGTGCCACCAGTGAGTTGCCGGGTTCAAAAGGAAACACTGAAGCTTTCTTT. Translating it yields CATSELPGSKGNTEAFF. The chain is built from TRBV24-1 and TRBJ1-1, with unresolved D. This CDR3 has 17 amino acids. Between the trimmed V and J ends, which lost 4 bases and 2 bases, there was a span of 19 bases. Per the germline V gene, CDR1 is KGHDR and CDR2 is SFDVKD.

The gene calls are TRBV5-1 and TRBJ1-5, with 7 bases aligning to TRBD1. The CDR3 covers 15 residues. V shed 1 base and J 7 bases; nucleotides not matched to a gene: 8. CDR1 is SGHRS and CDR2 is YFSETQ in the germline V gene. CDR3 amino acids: CASSLSDRLEQPQHF. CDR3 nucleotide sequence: TGCGCCAGCAGCTTGTCGGACAGGTTAGAACAGCCCCAGCATTTT.

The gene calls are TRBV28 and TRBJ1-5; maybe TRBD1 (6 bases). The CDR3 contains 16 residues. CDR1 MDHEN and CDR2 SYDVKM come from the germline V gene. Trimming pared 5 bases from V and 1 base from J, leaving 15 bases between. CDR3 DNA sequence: TGTGCCAGCAGTCCTTCAGGGGCGGCGAGCAATCAGCCCCAGCATTTT. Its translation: CASSPSGAASNQPQHF.

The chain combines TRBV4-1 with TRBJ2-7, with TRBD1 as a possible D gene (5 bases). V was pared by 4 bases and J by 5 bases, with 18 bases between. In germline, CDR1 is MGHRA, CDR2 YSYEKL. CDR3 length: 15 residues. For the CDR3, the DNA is TGCGCCAGCAGCCGTGGGTTGGGGCCGCCGAACGAGCAGTACTTC. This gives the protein CASSRGLGPPNEQYF.

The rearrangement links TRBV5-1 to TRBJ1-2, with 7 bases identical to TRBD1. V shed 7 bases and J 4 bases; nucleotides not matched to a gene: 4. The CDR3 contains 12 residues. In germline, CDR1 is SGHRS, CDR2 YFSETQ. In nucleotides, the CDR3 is TGCGCCAGCGGGGACAGCTTCTATGGCTACACCTTC. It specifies CASGDSFYGYTF.

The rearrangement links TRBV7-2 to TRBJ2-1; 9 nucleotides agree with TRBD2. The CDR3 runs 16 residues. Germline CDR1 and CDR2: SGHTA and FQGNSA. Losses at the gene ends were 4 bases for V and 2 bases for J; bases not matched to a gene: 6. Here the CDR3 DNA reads TGTGCCAGCAGCTATAGCGGGAGTGGAGCCTACAATGAGCAGTTCTTC. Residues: CASSYSGSGAYNEQFF.

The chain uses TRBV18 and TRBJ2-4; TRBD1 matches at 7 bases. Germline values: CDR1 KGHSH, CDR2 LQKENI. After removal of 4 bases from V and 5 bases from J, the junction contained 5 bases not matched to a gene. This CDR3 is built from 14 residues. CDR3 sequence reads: CASSLTQGENIQYF. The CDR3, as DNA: TGTGCCAGCTCACTAACTCAGGGGGAAAACATTCAGTACTTC.